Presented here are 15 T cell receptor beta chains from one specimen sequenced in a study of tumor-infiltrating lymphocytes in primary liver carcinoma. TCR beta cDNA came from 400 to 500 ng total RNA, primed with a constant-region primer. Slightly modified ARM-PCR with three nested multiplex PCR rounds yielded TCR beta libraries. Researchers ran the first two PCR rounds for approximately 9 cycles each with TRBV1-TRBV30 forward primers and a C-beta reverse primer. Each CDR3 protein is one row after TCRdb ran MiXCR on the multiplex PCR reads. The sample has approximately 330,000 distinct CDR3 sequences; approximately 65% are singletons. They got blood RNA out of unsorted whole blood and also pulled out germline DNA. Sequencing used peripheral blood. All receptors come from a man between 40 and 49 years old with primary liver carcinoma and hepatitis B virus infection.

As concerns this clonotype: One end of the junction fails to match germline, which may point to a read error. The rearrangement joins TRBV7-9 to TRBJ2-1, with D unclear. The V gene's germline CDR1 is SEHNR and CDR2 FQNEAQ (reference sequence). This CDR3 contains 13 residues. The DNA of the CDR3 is TGTGCCAGCATCTTAGCACATTGGGATGAGCAGTTCTTC. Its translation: CASILAHWDEQFF.

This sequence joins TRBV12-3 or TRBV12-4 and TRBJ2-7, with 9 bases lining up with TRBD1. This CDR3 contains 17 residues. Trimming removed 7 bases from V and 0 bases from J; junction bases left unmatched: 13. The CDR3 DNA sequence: TGTGCCAGCACCCTGGGGGGGACAGGGCCCAGCTCCTACGAGCAGTACTTC. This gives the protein CASTLGGTGPSSYEQYF.

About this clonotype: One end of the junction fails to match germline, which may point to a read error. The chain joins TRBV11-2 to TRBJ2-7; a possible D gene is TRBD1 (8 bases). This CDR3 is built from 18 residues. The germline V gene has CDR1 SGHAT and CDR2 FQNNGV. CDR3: CTSSFRGGGIGQGIELYF. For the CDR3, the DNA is TGTACCAGCAGCTTTAGGGGAGGGGGTATCGGACAGGGTATCGAGCTGTACTTC. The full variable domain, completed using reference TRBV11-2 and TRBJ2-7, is EAGVAQSPRYKIIEKRQSVAFWCNPISGHATLYWYQQILGQGPKLLIQFQNNGVVDDSQLPKDRFSAERLKGVDSTLKIQPAKLEDSAVYLCTSSFRGGGIGQGIELYFGPGTRLTVT.

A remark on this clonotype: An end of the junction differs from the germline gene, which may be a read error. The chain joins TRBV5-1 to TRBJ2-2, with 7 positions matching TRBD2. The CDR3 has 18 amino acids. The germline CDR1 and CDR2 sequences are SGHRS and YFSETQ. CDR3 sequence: CASSLEGLLRETSGELFF. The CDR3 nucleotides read TGTGCCAGCAGCTTGGAGGGGCTCCTGCGGGAGACGTCCGGGGAGCTGTTTTTT. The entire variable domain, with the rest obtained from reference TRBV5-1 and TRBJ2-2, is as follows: KAGVTQTPRYLIKTRGQQVTLSCSPISGHRSVSWYQQTPGQGLQFLFEYFSETQRNKGNFPGRFSGRQFSNSRSEMNVSTLELGDSALYLCASSLEGLLRETSGELFFGEGSRLTVL.

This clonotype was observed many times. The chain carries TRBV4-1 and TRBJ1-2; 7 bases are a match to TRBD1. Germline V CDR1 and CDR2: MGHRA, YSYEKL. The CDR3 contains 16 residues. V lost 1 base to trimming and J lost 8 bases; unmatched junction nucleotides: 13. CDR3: CASSQAEGAPGGGYTF. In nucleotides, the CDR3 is TGCGCCAGCAGCCAAGCGGAGGGAGCCCCAGGGGGAGGCTACACCTTC.

In nucleotides, the CDR3 is TGTGCCAGCAGCCGGTCGGACGGGAATTCACCCCTCCACTTT. Its translation is CASSRSDGNSPLHF. This chain uses TRBV7-9 with TRBJ1-6, with D unclear. V was shortened by 5 bases and J by 7 bases, with 12 bases between the two germline ends. The CDR3 has 14 amino acids. CDR1 is SEHNR, CDR2 FQNEAQ, per germline (reference sequence).

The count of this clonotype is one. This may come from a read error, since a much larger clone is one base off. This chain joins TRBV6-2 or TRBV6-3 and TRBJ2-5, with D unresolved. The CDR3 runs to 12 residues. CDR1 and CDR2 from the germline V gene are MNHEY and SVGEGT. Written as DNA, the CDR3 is TGTGCCAGCAGTGACGTTCGCGAGACCAAGTACTTC. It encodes CASSDVRETKYF.

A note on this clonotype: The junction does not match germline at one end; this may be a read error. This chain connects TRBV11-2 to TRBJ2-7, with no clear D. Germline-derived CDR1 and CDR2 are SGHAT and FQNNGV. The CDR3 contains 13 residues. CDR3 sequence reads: CAGSLNLVYEQYF. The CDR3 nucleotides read TGTGCCGGCAGCTTAAACCTAGTCTACGAGCAGTACTTC. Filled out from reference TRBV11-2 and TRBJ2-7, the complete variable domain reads EAGVAQSPRYKIIEKRQSVAFWCNPISGHATLYWYQQILGQGPKLLIQFQNNGVVDDSQLPKDRFSAERLKGVDSTLKIQPAKLEDSAVYLCAGSLNLVYEQYFGPGTRLTVT.

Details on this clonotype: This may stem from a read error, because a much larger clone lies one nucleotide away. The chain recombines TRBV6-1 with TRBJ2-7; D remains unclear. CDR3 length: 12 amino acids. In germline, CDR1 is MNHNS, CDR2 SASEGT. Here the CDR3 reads CASRPFSYGQYF. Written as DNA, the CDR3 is TGTGCCAGCAGGCCTTTTTCCTACGGGCAGTACTTC.

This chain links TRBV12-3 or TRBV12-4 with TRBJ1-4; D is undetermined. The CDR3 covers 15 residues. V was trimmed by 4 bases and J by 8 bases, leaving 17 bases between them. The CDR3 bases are TGTGCCAGCAGTTGGGGTGGTTGTGGCATCGAAAAACTGTTTTTT. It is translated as CASSWGGCGIEKLFF.

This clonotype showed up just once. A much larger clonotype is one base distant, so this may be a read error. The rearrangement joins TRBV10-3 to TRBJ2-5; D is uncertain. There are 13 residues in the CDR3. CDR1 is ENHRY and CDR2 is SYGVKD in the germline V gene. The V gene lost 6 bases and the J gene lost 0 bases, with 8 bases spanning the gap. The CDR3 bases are TGTGCCATCAGCCGTGACGACCAAGAGACCCAGTACTTC. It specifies CAISRDDQETQYF.

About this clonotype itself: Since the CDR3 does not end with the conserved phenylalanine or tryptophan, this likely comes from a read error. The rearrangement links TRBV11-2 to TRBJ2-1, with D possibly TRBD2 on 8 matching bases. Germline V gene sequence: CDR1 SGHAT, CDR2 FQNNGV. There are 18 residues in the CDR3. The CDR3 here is CASSLDRGQDGRDNEQFL. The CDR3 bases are TGTGCCAGCAGCTTAGATAGAGGACAGGACGGGAGGGACAATGAACAGTTCCTC.

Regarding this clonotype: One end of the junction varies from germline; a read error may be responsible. The CDR3 nucleotides read TGCGCCGGCAGCTACGTAGATACGCAGTATTTT. Its translation is CAGSYVDTQYF. The rearrangement joins TRBV5-1 to TRBJ2-3; no clear D gene. Germline V gene data show CDR1 as SGHRS and CDR2 as YFSETQ. The length of the CDR3 is 11 residues.

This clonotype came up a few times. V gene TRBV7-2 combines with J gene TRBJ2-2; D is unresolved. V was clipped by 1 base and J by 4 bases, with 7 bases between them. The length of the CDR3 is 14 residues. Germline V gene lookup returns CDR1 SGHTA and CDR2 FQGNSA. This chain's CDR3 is CASSLDLGTGELFF. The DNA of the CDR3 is TGTGCCAGCAGCTTAGATCTGGGCACCGGGGAGCTGTTTTTT.

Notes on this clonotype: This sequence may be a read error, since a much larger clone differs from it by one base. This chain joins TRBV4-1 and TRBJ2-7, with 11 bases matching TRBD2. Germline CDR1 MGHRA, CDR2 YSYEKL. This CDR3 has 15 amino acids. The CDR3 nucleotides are TGCGCCAGCAGCCAAGGACTAGCGGGAATCTACAAGCAGTACTTC. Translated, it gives CASSQGLAGIYKQYF.